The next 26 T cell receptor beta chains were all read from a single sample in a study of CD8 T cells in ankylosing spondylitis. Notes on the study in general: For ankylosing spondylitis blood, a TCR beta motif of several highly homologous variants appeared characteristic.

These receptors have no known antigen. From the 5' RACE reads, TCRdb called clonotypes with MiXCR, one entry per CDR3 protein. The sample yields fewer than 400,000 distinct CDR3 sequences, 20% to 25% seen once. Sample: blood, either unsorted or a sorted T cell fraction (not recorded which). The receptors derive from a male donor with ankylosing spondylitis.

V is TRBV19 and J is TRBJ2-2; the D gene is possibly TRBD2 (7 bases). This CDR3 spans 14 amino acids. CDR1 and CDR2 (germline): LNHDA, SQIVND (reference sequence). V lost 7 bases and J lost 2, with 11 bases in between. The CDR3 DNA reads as TGTGCCAGTAACGGGGGGCGTAACACCGGGGAGCTGTTTTTT. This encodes CASNGGRNTGELFF.

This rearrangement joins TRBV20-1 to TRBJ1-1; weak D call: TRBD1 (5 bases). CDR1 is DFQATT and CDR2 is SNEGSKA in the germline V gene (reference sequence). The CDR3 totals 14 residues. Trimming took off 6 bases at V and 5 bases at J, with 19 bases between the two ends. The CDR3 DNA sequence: TGCAGTGCCAGGGAGGTGGCCGTTGGGACTGAAGCTTTCTTT. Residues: CSAREVAVGTEAFF.

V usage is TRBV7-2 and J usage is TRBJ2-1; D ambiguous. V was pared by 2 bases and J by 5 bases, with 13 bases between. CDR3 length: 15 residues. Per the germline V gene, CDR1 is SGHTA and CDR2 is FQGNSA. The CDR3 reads CASSLNRVPHNEQFF. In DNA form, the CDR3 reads TGTGCCAGCAGCTTAAATAGGGTCCCACACAATGAGCAGTTCTTC.

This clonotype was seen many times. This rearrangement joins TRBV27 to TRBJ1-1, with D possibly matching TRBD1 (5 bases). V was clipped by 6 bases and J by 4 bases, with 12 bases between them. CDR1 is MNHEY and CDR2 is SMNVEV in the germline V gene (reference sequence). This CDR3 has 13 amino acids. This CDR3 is CASSPPQGTEAFF. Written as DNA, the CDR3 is TGTGCCAGCAGCCCCCCCCAGGGCACTGAAGCTTTCTTT.

The CDR3, as DNA: TGTGCCAGCAGCTTAATCCGGAGCAATCAGCCCCAGCATTTT. The encoded protein is CASSLIRSNQPQHF. The chain links TRBV7-8 to TRBJ1-5; no clear D gene. The V end was cut by 2 bases, the J end by 1 base, with 6 bases between. Looked up from germline, CDR1 is SGHVS and CDR2 is FQNEAQ. This CDR3 has 14 residues.

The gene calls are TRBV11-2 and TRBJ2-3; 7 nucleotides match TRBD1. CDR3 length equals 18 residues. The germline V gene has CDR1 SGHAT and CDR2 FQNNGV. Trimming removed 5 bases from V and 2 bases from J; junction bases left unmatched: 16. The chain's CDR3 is CASSLGYRGTFITDTQYF. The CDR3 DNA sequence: TGTGCCAGCAGCCTGGGGTACAGGGGCACCTTTATCACAGATACGCAGTATTTT.

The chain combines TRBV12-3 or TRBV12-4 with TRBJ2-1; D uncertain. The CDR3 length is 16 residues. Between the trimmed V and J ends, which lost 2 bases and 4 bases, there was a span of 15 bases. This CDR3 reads CASSLLRTGVYNEQFF. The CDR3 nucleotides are TGTGCCAGCAGTTTACTACGGACCGGAGTATACAATGAGCAGTTCTTC.

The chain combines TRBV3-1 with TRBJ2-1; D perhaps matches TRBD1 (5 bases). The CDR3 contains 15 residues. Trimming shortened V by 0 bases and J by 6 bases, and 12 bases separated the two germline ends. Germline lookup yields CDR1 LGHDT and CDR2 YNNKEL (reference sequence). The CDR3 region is CASSQDSGQGNEQFF. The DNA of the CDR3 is TGTGCCAGCAGCCAAGATTCAGGCCAGGGCAATGAGCAGTTCTTC.

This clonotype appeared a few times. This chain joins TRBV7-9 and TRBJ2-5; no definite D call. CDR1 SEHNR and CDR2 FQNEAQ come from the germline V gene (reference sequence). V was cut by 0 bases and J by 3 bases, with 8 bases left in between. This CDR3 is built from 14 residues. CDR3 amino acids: CASSLAPEKETQYF. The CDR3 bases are TGTGCCAGCAGCTTAGCCCCTGAGAAAGAGACCCAGTACTTC.

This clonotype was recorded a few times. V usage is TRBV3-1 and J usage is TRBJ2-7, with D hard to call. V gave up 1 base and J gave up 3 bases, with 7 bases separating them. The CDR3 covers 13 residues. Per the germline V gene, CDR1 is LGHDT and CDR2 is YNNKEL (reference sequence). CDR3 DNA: TGTGCCAGCAGCCAAGGGGAAAACTACGAGCAGTACTTC. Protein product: CASSQGENYEQYF.

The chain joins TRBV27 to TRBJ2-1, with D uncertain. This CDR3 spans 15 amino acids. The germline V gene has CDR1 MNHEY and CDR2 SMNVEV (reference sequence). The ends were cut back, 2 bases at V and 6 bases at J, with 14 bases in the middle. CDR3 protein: CASSLVPIGGNEQFF. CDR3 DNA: TGTGCCAGCAGTTTAGTACCCATAGGCGGCAATGAGCAGTTCTTC.

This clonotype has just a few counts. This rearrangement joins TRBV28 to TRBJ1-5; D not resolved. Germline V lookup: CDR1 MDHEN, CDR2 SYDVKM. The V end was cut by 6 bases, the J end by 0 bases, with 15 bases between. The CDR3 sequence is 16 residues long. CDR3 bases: TGTGCCAGCAGCTTAAAACCCCCTTATAGCAATCAGCCCCAGCATTTT. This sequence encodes CASSLKPPYSNQPQHF.

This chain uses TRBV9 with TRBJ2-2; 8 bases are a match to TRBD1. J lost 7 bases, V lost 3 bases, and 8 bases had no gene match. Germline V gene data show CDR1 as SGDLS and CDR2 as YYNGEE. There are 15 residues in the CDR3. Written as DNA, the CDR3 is TGTGCCAGCAGCGGACAGGGGATCTACGTCGGGGAGCTGTTTTTT. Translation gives CASSGQGIYVGELFF.

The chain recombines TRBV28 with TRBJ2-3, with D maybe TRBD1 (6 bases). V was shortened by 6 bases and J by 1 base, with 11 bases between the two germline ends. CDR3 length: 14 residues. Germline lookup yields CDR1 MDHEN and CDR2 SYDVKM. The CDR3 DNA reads TGTGCCAGCAGCCCGACAGGTCGCACAGATACGCAGTATTTT. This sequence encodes CASSPTGRTDTQYF.

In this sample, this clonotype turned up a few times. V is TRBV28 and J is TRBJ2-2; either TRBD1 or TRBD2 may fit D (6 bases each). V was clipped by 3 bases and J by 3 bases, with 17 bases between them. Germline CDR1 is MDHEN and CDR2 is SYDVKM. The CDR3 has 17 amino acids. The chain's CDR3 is CASSLTQQGGDTGELFF. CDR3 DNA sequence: TGTGCCAGCAGTTTGACGCAACAGGGAGGCGACACCGGGGAGCTGTTTTTT.

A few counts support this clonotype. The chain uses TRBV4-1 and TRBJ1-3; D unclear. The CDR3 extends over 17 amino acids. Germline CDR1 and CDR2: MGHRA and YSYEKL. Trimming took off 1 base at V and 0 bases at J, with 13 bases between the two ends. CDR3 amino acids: CASSQASDTASGNTIYF. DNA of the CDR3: TGCGCCAGCAGCCAAGCCTCCGACACCGCCTCTGGAAACACCATATATTTT.

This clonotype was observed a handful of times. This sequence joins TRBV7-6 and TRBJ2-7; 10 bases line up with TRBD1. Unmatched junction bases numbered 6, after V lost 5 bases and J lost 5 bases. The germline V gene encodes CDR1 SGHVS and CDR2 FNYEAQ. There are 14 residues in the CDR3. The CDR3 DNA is TGTGCCAGCAGCCCGGGACAGGGGTTCCACGAGCAGTACTTC. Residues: CASSPGQGFHEQYF.

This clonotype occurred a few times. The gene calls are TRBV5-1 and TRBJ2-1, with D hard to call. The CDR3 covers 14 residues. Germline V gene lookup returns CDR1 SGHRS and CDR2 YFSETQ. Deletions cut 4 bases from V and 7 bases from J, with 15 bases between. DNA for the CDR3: TGCGCCAGCAGCGTCCCTAGTGGAAGGAATGAGCAGTTCTTC. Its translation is CASSVPSGRNEQFF.

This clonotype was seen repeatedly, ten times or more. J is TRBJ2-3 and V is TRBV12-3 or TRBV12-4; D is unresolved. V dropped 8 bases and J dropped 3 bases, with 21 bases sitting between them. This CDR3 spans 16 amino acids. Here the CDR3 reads CASSRSDGHWTDTQYF. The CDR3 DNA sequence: TGTGCCAGCTCCAGATCGGACGGCCATTGGACAGATACGCAGTATTTT.

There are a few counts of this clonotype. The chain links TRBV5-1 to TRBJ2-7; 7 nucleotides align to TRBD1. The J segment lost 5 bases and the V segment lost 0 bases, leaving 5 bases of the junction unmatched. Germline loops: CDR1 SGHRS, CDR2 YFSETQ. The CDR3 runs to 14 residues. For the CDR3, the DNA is TGCGCCAGCAGCTTGGTCGACAGGGACCACGAGCAGTACTTC. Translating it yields CASSLVDRDHEQYF.

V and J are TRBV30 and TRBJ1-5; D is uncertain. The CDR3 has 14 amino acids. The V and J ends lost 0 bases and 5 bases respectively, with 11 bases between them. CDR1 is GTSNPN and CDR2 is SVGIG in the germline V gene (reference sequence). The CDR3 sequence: CAWSVRTWDQPQHF. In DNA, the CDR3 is TGTGCCTGGAGTGTGCGGACCTGGGATCAGCCCCAGCATTTT.

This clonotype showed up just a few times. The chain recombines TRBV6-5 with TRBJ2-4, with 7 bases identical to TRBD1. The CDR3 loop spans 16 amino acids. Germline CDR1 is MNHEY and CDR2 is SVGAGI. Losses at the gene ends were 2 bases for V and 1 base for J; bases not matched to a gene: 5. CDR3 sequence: CASSYPTGPAKNIQYF. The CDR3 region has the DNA TGTGCCAGCAGTTACCCGACAGGGCCGGCCAAAAACATTCAGTACTTC.

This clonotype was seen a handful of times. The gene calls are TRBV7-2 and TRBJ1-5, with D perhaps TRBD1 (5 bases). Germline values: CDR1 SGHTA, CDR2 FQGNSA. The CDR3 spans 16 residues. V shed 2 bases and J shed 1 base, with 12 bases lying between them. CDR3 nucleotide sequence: TGTGCCAGCAGCTTACGTCCAGGGTGGAGCAATCAGCCCCAGCATTTT. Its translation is CASSLRPGWSNQPQHF.

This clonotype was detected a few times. The CDR3 spells CASSYGQGALVAFF. CDR3 in DNA: TGCGCCAGCAGCTATGGACAGGGGGCGCTGGTAGCTTTCTTT. The chain combines TRBV5-1 with TRBJ1-1, with 11 bases identical to TRBD1. J gave up 10 bases and V 3 bases, and 8 bases lay outside the gene matches. Germline CDR1 is SGHRS and CDR2 is YFSETQ. The CDR3 covers 14 residues.

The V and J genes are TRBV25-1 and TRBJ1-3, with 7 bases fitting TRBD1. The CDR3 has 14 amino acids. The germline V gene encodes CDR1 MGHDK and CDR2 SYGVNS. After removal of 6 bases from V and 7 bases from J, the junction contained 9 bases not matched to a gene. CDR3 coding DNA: TGTGCCAGCAGCGACAGGGTACGATCGAACACCATATATTTT. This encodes CASSDRVRSNTIYF.

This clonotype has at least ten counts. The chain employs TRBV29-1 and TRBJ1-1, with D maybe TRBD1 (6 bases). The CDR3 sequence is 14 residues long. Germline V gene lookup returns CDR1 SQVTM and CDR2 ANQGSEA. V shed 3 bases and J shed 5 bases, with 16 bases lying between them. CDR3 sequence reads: CSVEKGGGGTEAFF. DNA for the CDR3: TGCAGCGTTGAGAAGGGGGGCGGTGGGACTGAAGCTTTCTTT. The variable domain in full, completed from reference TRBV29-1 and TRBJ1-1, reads SAVISQKPSRDICQRGTSLTIQCQVDSQVTMMFWYRQQPGQSLTLIATANQGSEATYESGFVIDKFPISRPNLTFSTLTVSNMSPEDSSIYLCSVEKGGGGTEAFFGQGTRLTVV.